This passage covers 14 T cell receptor beta chains from one sample sequenced in a study of T cell responses to AZD1222 COVID-19 vaccine. The data were produced by immunoSEQ multiplex PCR, yet TCRdb's version contains in-frame clones alone and is incomplete. The data contain some 200,000 clones, over 85% of them seen just once; the ten biggest clones take up around 4%. Sequences were derived from peripheral blood, sampled on day 0 of AZD1222 vaccination. The origin of the receptors is an adult in good health.

The CDR3 DNA reads TGTGCCAGCAGTTTATTGCCGGGTTCCTATGGCTACACCTTC. Protein sequence: CASSLLPGSYGYTF. The chain joins TRBV28 to TRBJ1-2; D unclear. The V gene's germline CDR1 is MDHEN and CDR2 SYDVKM. V lost 1 base and J lost 4, with 10 bases in between. This CDR3 has 14 amino acids.

The CDR3: CASSLEGLGENHEQFF. The CDR3 DNA reads as TGTGCCAGCAGCTTAGAAGGCTTAGGGGAGAATCATGAGCAGTTCTTC. The rearrangement uses TRBV7-9 and TRBJ2-1; tentatively, D is TRBD1 or TRBD2 (5 bases each). There are 16 residues in the CDR3. Between the trimmed V and J ends, which lost 1 base and 8 bases, there was a span of 18 bases. Germline V gives CDR1 SEHNR, CDR2 FQNEAQ (reference sequence).

The chain couples TRBV19 to TRBJ1-4; perhaps TRBD1 as D (5 bases). Germline CDR1 reads LNHDA; CDR2 reads SQIVND (reference sequence). The CDR3 length is 15 residues. V lost 5 bases to trimming and J lost 1 base, with 11 bases between them. The CDR3 DNA reads as TGTGCCAGTAGTGCAATTGGGGGAACTAATGAAAAACTGTTTTTT. Its translation: CASSAIGGTNEKLFF.

The rearrangement links TRBV6-5 to TRBJ2-7; perhaps TRBD1 as D (6 bases). Germline CDR1 is MNHEY and CDR2 is SVGAGI. Deletions cut 0 bases from V and 0 bases from J, with 9 bases between. The length of the CDR3 is 15 residues. DNA of the CDR3: TGTGCCAGCAGTTACTCGCAGGGGATCTCCTACGAGCAGTACTTC. Translated: CASSYSQGISYEQYF.

This clone was detected only once. The chain is built from TRBV29-1 and TRBJ1-1, with D perhaps matching TRBD1 (5 bases). Per the germline V gene, CDR1 is SQVTM and CDR2 is ANQGSEA. The V end was cut by 8 bases, the J end by 0 bases, with 13 bases between. The CDR3 is made up of 13 amino acids. The CDR3 sequence: CSTRQPLNTEAFF. The CDR3 DNA follows: TGCAGCACCAGACAGCCACTGAACACTGAAGCTTTCTTT.

This clone was found once. The rearrangement joins TRBV10-3 to TRBJ1-5; D not resolved. The ends were cut back, 3 bases at V and 0 bases at J, with 6 bases in the middle. The length of the CDR3 is 14 residues. Germline CDR1 is ENHRY and CDR2 is SYGVKD. The CDR3 region is CAISEGLSNQPQHF. The DNA for the CDR3 is TGTGCCATCAGTGAAGGCCTTAGCAATCAGCCCCAGCATTTT.

The CDR3 bases are TGCGCCAGCAGCTTTGGGACAGCCCAAGAGACCCAGTACTTC. This codes for CASSFGTAQETQYF. V and J are TRBV5-1 and TRBJ2-5, with 7 bases identical to TRBD1. Germline V gives CDR1 SGHRS, CDR2 YFSETQ. CDR3 length: 14 residues. V lost 2 bases to trimming and J lost 1 base; unmatched junction nucleotides: 2.

V gene TRBV9 combines with J gene TRBJ1-2, with D unclear. Per the germline V gene, CDR1 is SGDLS and CDR2 is YYNGEE. Trimming pared 10 bases from V and 2 bases from J, leaving 15 bases between. CDR3 length equals 13 residues. CDR3 nucleotides: TGTGCCGGATCTCCAGGCTGGAACTATGGCTACACCTTC. The encoded protein is CAGSPGWNYGYTF.

CDR3 nucleotides: TGTGCCAGCAGCTTAGCCTCAGTAGAGCAGTACTTC. It encodes CASSLASVEQYF. The chain uses TRBV7-9 and TRBJ2-7; D ambiguous. V was shortened by 0 bases and J by 7 bases, with 7 bases between the two germline ends. This CDR3 has 12 residues. Germline CDR1 SEHNR, CDR2 FQNEAQ (reference sequence).

The chain employs TRBV4-1 and TRBJ2-7, with D perhaps matching TRBD1 (6 bases). The CDR3 contains 17 residues. Germline V gives CDR1 MGHRA, CDR2 YSYEKL. Deletions cut 5 bases from V and 0 bases from J, with 20 bases between. Written as DNA, the CDR3 is TGCGCCAGCAGCTTTACTTTTGGACAGCTCAGCTCCTACGAGCAGTACTTC. Protein product: CASSFTFGQLSSYEQYF.

The V call is TRBV5-1, the J call TRBJ2-3; 12 positions match TRBD2. The length of the CDR3 is 19 residues. Losses at the gene ends were 0 bases for V and 2 bases for J; bases not matched to a gene: 10. In germline, CDR1 is SGHRS, CDR2 YFSETQ. CDR3 amino acids: CASSLGRTSGAILTDTQYF. As DNA, the CDR3 is TGCGCCAGCAGCTTGGGACGGACTAGCGGGGCCATCCTCACAGATACGCAGTATTTT.

The chain employs TRBV15 and TRBJ2-7; D ambiguous. From germline, CDR1 is LNHNV and CDR2 YYDKDF (reference sequence). CDR3 length equals 14 residues. Trimming removed 0 bases from V and 4 bases from J, with 10 bases in between. In DNA, the CDR3 is TGTGCCACCAGCAGAGATCCTGGACGGTACGAGCAGTACTTC. Translated, it gives CATSRDPGRYEQYF. The full variable domain, with the rest looked up from reference TRBV15 and TRBJ2-7, is DAMVIQNPRYQVTQFGKPVTLSCSQTLNHNVMYWYQQKSSQAPKLLFHYYDKDFNNEADTPDNFQSRRPNTSFCFLDIRSPGLGDTAMYLCATSRDPGRYEQYFGPGTRLTVT.

The chain employs TRBV6-5 and TRBJ1-2; TRBD1 aligns across 7 bases. From germline, CDR1 is MNHEY and CDR2 SVGAGI. CDR3 length: 13 amino acids. Losses at the gene ends were 10 bases for V and 3 bases for J; bases not matched to a gene: 8. The CDR3: CATRDRVHYGYTF. The DNA for the CDR3 is TGTGCCACCCGGGACAGAGTCCACTATGGCTACACCTTC.

The V and J genes are TRBV12-2 and TRBJ2-1. TRBV12-2 is assigned pseudogene status. This CDR3 has 15 amino acids. CDR3 sequence reads: CASRLEWTRFDEQFF. DNA of the CDR3: TGTGCAAGTCGCTTAGAGTGGACCAGATTCGATGAGCAGTTCTTC.